This TCR beta chain appears in the sequencing data of a study of T cells in Graves' hyperthyroidism and ophthalmopathy. Points from the study as a whole: Most expanded thyroid clonotypes above 0.001 recurred in blood.

Germline V gene lookup returns CDR1 SGHRS and CDR2 YFSETQ. Trimming cost V 1 base and J 0 bases, with 10 bases left between them. CDR3 length equals 15 residues. This clonotype was seen ten or more times. What it recognizes is unknown. Active moderate-to-severe ophthalmopathy, Clinical Activity Score at least 3, NOSPECS at least 4, under 3 months' duration. For the diagnoses, clinical symptoms, serum thyroxine and TRAb, thyroid ultrasound and orbital computed tomography were used. More than 8.5 ml of fresh peripheral blood supplied the PBMCs. Amplification targeted TCR beta CDR3 regions from RNA transcripts. Initially, a first-round RT-PCR of the TCR CDR3 employed the HTBI primer set. TCRdb passed the multiplex PCR reads through MiXCR, listing each CDR3 protein once. The sample holds approximately 600,000 distinct CDR3 sequences, around 20% seen once.

Sequencing used blood. The receptor was isolated from a young man with Graves' ophthalmopathy. This chain connects TRBV5-1 to TRBJ1-1; D unresolved. The CDR3 spells CASSLIDGMNTEAFF. The CDR3 DNA follows: TGCGCCAGCAGCTTGATCGACGGCATGAACACTGAAGCTTTCTTT.